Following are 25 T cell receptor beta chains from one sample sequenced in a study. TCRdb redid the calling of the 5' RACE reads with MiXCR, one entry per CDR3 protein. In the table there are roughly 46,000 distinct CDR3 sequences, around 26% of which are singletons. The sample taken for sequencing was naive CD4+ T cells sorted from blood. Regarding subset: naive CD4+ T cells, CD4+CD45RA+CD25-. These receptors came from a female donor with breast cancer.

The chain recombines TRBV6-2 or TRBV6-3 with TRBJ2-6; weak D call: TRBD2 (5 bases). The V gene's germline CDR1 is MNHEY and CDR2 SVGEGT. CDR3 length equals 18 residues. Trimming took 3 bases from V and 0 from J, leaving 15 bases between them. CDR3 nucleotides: TGTGCCAGCAGTTATGACGGGGTAATTAGCTCTGGGGCCAACGTCCTGACTTTC. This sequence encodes CASSYDGVISSGANVLTF.

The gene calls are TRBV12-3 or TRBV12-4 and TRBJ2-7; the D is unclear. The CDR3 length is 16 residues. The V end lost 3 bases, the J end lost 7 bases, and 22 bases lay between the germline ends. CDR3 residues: CASSFYGLSVPWEQYF. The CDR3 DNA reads TGTGCCAGCAGTTTCTATGGGCTCTCGGTTCCGTGGGAGCAGTACTTC.

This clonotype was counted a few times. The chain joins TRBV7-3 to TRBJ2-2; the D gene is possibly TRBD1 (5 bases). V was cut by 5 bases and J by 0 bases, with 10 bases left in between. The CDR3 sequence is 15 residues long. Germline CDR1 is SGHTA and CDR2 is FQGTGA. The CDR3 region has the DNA TGTGCCAGCAGCGAAAGGACATCGAACACCGGGGAGCTGTTTTTT. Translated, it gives CASSERTSNTGELFF.

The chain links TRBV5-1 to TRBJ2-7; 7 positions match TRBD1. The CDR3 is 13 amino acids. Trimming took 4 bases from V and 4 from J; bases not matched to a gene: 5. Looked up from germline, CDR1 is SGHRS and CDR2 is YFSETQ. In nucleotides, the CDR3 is TGCGCCAGCAGCACGGAACAGGGGTACGAGCAGTACTTC. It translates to CASSTEQGYEQYF.

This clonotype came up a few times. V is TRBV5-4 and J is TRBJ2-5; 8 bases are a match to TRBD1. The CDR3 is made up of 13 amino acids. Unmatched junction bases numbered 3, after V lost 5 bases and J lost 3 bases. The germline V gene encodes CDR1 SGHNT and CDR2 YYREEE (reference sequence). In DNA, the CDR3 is TGTGCCAGCAGAACAGGGGGAAAAGAGACCCAGTACTTC. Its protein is CASRTGGKETQYF.

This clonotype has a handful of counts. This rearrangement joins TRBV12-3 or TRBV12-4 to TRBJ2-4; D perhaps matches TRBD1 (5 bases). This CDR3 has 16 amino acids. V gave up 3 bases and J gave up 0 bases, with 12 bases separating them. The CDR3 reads CASSFRRGLAKNIQYF. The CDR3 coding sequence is TGTGCCAGCAGTTTTCGAAGGGGTTTAGCCAAAAACATTCAGTACTTC.

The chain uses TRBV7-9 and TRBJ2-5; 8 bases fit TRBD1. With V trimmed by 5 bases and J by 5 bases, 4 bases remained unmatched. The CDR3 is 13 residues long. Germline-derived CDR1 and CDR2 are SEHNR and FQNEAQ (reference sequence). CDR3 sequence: CASSRTGFETQYF. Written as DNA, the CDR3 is TGTGCCAGCAGCCGGACAGGGTTTGAGACCCAGTACTTC.

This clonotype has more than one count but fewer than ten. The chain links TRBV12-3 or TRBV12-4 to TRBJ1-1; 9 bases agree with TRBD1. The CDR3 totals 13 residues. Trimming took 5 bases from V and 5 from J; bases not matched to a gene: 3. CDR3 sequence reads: CASSTGGATEAFF. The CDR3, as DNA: TGTGCCAGCAGTACAGGGGGCGCGACTGAAGCTTTCTTT.

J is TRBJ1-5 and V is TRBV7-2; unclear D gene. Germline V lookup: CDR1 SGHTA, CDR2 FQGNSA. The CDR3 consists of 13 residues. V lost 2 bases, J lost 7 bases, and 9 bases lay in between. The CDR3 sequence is CASSLHTDQPQHF. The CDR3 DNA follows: TGTGCCAGCAGCTTACACACGGACCAGCCCCAGCATTTT.

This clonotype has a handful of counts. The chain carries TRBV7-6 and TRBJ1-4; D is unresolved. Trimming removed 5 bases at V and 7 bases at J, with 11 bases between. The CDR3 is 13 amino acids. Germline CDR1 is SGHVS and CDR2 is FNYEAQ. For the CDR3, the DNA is TGTGCCAGCAGCCCCCCGGGCGGTGAAAAACTGTTTTTT. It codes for CASSPPGGEKLFF.

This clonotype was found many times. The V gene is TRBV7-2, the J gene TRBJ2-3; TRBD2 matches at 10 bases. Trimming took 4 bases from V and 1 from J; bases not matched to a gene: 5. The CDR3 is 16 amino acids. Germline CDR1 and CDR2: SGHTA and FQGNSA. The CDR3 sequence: CASSSTSGAGTDTQYF. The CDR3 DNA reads TGTGCCAGCAGCTCAACTAGCGGGGCCGGCACAGATACGCAGTATTTT.

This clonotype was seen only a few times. CDR3 loop: CAIRDSLNTEAFF. The DNA of the CDR3 is TGTGCCATCAGGGACAGTTTGAACACTGAAGCTTTCTTT. The chain employs TRBV10-3 and TRBJ1-1, with D possibly being TRBD1 (6 bases). Deletions cut 6 bases from V and 0 bases from J, with 8 bases between. Germline V CDR1 and CDR2: ENHRY, SYGVKD. There are 13 residues in the CDR3.

Written as DNA, the CDR3 is TGTGCCAGCAGTTCAGTCCGGGTAACTGAAGCTTTCTTT. It codes for CASSSVRVTEAFF. The V and J genes are TRBV7-2 and TRBJ1-1, with D uncertain. Germline V lookup: CDR1 SGHTA, CDR2 FQGNSA. The CDR3 loop spans 13 amino acids. Trimming pared 6 bases from V and 5 bases from J, leaving 13 bases between.

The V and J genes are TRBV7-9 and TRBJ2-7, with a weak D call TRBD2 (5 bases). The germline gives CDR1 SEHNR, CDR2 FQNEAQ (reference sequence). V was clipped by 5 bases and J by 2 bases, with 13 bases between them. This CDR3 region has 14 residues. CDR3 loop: CASSASGRTYEQYF. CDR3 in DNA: TGTGCCAGCAGCGCCAGCGGTAGGACCTACGAGCAGTACTTC.

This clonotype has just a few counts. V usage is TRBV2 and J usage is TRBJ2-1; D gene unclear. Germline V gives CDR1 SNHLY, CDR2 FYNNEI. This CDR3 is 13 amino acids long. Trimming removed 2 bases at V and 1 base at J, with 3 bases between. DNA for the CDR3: TGTGCCAGCAGTGAACTGTCCTACAATGAGCAGTTCTTC. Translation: CASSELSYNEQFF.

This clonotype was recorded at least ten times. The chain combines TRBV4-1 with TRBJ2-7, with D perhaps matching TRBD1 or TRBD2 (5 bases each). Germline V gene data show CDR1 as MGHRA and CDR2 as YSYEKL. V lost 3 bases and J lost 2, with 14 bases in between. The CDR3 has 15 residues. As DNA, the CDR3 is TGCGCCAGCAGCCAGCCCGGGACCACGGCCTACGAGCAGTACTTC. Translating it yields CASSQPGTTAYEQYF.

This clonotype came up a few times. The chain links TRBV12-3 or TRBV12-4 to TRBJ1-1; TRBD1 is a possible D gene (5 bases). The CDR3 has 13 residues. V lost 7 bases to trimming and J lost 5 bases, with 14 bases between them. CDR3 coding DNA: TGTGCCAGCACCTTGGGGGGAAGGACTGAAGCTTTCTTT. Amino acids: CASTLGGRTEAFF.

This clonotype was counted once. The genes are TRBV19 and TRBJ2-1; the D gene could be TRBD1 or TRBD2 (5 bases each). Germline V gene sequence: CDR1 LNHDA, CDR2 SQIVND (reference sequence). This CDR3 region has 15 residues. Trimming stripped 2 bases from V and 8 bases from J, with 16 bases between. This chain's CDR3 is CASSIPGPTSDEQFF. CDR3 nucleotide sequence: TGTGCCAGTAGTATACCGGGACCTACTAGTGATGAGCAGTTCTTC.

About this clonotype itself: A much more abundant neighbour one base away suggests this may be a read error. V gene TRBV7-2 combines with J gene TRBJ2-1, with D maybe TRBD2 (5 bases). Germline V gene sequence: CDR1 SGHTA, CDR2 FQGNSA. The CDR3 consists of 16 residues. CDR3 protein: CASGLASGVHYNEQFF. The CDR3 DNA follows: TGTGCCAGCGGCTTAGCGTCCGGAGTTCACTACAATGAGCAGTTCTTC.

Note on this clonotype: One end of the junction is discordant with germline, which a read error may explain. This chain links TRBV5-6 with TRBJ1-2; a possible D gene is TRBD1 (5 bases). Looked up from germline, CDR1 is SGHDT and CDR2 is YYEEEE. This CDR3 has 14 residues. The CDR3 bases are TGCGCCAGCAGCCCCGGGACGTCGAACTATGGCTACACCTTC. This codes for CASSPGTSNYGYTF.

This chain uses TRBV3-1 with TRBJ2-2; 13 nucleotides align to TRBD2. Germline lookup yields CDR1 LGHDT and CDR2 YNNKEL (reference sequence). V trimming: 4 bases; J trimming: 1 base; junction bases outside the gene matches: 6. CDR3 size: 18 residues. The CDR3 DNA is TGTGCCAGCAGCCTTACTAGCGGGAGGGCCTGGAACACCGGGGAGCTGTTTTTT. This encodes CASSLTSGRAWNTGELFF.

CDR3 DNA sequence: TGTGCCAGCAGCATGACAGGGGTTGAAACCGGGGAGCTGTTTTTT. Its protein is CASSMTGVETGELFF. The chain uses TRBV7-3 and TRBJ2-2, with 8 positions matching TRBD1. This CDR3 comprises 15 residues. Per germline, CDR1 SGHTA and CDR2 FQGTGA. V was pared by 5 bases and J by 5 bases, with 7 bases of the junction left unmatched.

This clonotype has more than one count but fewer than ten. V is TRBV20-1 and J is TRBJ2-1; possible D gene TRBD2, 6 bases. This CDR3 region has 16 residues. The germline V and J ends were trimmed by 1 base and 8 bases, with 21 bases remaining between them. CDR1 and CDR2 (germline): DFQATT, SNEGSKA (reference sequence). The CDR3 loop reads CSARVREWSPVDEQFF. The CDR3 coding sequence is TGCAGTGCTAGAGTCCGGGAGTGGAGTCCTGTGGATGAGCAGTTCTTC.

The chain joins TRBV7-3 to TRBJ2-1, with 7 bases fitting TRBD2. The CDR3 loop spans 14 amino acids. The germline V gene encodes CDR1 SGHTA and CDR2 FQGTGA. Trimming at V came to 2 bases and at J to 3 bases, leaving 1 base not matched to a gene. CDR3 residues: CASSLGGGYNEQFF. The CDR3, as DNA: TGTGCCAGCAGCTTAGGGGGGGGCTACAATGAGCAGTTCTTC.

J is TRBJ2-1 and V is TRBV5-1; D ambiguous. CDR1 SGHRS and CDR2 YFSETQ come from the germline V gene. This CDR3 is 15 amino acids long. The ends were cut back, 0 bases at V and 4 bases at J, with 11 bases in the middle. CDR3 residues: CASSLVSGSYNEQFF. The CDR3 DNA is TGCGCCAGCAGCTTGGTTTCAGGTTCTTACAATGAGCAGTTCTTC.